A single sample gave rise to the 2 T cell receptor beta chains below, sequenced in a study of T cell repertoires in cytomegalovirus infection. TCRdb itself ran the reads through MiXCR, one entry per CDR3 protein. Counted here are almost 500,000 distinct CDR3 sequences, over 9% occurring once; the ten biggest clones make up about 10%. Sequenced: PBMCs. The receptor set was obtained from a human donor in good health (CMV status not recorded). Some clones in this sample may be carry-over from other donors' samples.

The CDR3 bases are TGCAGTGCGGCGGGCAGTTACAATGAGCAGTTCTTC. As protein: CSAAGSYNEQFF. This sequence joins TRBV20-1 and TRBJ2-1, with D possibly TRBD2 on 5 matching bases. Germline V gene sequence: CDR1 DFQATT, CDR2 SNEGSKA (reference sequence). Trimming removed 6 bases at V and 4 bases at J, with 10 bases between. The CDR3 is 12 residues long.

For the CDR3, the DNA is TGCAGTGCTAGCGACAGGGGACTGAAGACGGGGACTGAAGCTTTCTTT. Translating it yields CSASDRGLKTGTEAFF. V is TRBV20-1 and J is TRBJ1-1; the match to TRBD1 covers 8 bases. J lost 5 bases, V lost 3 bases, and 14 bases had no gene match. The CDR3 is made up of 16 amino acids. Germline V gene sequence: CDR1 DFQATT, CDR2 SNEGSKA (reference sequence).